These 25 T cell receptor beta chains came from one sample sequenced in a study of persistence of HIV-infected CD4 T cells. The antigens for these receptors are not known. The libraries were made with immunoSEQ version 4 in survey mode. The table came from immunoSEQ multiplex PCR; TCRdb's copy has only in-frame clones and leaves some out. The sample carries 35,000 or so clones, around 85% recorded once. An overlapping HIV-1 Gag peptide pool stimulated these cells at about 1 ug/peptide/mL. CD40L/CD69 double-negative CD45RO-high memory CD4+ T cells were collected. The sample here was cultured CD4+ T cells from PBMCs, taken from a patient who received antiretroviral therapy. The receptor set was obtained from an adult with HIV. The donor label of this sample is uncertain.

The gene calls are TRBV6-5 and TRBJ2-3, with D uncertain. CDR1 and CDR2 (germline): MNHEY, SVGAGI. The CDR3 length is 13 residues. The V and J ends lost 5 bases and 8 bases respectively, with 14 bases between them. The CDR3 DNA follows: TGTGCCAGCAGTCCTCCCGGGTCCGGTACGCAGTATTTT. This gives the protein CASSPPGSGTQYF.

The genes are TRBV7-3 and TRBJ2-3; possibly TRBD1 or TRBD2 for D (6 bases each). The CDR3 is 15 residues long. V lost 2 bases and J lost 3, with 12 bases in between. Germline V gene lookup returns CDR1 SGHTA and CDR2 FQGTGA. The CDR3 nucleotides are TGTGCCAGCAGCTTAGGCCTAGGGGGGACAGATACGCAGTATTTT. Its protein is CASSLGLGGTDTQYF.

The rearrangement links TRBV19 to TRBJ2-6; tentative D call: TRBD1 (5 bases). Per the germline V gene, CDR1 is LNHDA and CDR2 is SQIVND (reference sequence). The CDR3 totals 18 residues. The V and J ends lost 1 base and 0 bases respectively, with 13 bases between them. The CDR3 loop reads CASSIAPGIRSGANVLTF. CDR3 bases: TGTGCCAGTAGTATAGCCCCAGGGATTCGCTCTGGGGCCAACGTCCTGACTTTC.

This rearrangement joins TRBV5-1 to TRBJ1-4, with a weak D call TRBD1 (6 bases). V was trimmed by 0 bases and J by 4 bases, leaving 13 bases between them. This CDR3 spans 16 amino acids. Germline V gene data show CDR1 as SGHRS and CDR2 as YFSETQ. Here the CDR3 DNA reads TGCGCCAGCAGCTTGGCCAATTGGGGGCATAATGAAAAACTGTTTTTT. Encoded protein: CASSLANWGHNEKLFF.

The CDR3 spells CASSIVGRTQYF. Here the CDR3 DNA reads TGTGCCAGTAGTATTGTAGGGCGTACGCAGTATTTT. The chain is built from TRBV19 and TRBJ2-3; D remains ambiguous. V lost 3 bases and J 8 bases, leaving 9 bases between the germline ends. Germline V CDR1 and CDR2: LNHDA, SQIVND (reference sequence). CDR3 size: 12 residues.

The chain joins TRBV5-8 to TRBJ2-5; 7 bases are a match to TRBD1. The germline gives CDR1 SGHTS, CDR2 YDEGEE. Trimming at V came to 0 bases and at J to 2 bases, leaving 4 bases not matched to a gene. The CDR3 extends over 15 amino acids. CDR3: CASSLGQGIQETQYF. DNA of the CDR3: TGTGCCAGCAGCTTGGGACAGGGCATACAAGAGACCCAGTACTTC.

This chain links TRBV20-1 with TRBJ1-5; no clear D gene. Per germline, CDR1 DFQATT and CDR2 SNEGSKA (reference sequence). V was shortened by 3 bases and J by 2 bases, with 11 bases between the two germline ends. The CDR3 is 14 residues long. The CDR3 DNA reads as TGCAGTGCTAGTTCGGGTATTGGCAATCAGCCCCAGCATTTT. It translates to CSASSGIGNQPQHF.

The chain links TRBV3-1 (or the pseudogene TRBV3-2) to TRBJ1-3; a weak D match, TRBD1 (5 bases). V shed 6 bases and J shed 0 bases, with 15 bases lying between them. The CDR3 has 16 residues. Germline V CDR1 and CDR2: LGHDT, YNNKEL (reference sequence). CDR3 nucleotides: TGTGCCAGCAGAAGCTGGGACGCAGGCTCTGGAAACACCATATATTTT. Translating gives CASRSWDAGSGNTIYF.

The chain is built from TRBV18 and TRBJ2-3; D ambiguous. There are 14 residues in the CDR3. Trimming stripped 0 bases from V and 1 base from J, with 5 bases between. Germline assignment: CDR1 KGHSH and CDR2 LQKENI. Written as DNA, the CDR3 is TGTGCCAGCTCACCACCGACGGGCACAGATACGCAGTATTTT. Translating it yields CASSPPTGTDTQYF.

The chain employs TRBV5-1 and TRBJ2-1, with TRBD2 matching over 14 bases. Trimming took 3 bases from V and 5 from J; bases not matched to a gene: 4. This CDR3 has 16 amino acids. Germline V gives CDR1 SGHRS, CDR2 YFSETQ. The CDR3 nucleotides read TGCGCCAGCAGCTCAGGGACTAGCGGGGGTAACAATGAGCAGTTCTTC. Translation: CASSSGTSGGNNEQFF.

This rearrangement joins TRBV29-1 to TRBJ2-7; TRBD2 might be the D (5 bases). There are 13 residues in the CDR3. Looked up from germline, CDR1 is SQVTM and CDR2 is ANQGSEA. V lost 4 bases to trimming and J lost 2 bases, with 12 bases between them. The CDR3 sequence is CSVAGELTYEQYF. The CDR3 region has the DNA TGCAGCGTTGCCGGGGAATTGACCTACGAGCAGTACTTC.

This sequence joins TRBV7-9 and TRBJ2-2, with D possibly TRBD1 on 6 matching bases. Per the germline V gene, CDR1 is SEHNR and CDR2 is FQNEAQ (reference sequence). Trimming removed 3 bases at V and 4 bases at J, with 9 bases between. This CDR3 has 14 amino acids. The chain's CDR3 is CASSFAGVTGELFF. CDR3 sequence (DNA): TGTGCCAGCAGCTTCGCAGGGGTCACCGGGGAGCTGTTTTTT.

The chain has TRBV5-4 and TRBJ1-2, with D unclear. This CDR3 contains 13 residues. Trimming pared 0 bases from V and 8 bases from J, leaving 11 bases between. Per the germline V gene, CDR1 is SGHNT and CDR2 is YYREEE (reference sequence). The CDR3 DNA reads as TGTGCCAGCAGCTTGGCTGAGAGGACCGGCTACACCTTC. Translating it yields CASSLAERTGYTF. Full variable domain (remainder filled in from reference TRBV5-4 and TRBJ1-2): ETGVTQSPTHLIKTRGQQVTLRCSSQSGHNTVSWYQQALGQGPQFIFQYYREEENGRGNFPPRFSGLQFPNYSSELNVNALELDDSALYLCASSLAERTGYTFGSGTRLTVV.

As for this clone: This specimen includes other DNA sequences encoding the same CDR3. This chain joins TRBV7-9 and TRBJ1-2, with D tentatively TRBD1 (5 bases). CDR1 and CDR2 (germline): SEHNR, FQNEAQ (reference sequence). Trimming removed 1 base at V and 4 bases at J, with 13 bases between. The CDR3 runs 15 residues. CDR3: CASSLVGQGSYGYTF. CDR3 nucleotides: TGTGCCAGCAGCTTAGTCGGGCAGGGCTCCTATGGCTACACCTTC.

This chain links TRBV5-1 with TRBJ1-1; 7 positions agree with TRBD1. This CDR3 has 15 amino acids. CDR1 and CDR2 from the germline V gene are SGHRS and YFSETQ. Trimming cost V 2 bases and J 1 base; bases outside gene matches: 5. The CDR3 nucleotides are TGCGCCAGCAGCTTCGGAGGGGGCGGGAACACTGAAGCTTTCTTT. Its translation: CASSFGGGGNTEAFF.

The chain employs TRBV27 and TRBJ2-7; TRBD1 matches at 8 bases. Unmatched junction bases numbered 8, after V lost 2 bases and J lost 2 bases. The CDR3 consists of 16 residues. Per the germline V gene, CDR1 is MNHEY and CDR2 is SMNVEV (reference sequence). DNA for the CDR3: TGTGCCAGCAGTTTAACCGGGACAGGCGATACCTACGAGCAGTACTTC. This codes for CASSLTGTGDTYEQYF.

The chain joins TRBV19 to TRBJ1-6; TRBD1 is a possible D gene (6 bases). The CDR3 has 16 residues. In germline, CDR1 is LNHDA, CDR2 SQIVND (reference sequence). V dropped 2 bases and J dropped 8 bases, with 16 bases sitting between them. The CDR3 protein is CASSIKVQGTDSPLHF. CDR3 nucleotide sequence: TGTGCCAGTAGTATAAAGGTTCAGGGGACGGATTCACCCCTCCACTTT. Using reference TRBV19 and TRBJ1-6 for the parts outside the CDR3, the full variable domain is DGGITQSPKYLFRKEGQNVTLSCEQNLNHDAMYWYRQDPGQGLRLIYYSQIVNDFQKGDIAEGYSVSREKKESFPLTVTSAQKNPTAFYLCASSIKVQGTDSPLHFGNGTRLTVT.

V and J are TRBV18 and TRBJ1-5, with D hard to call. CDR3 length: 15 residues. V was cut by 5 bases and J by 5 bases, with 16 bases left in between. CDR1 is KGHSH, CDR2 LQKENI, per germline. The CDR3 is CASSSGSGGHQPQHF. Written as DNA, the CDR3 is TGTGCCAGCTCATCGGGATCGGGAGGCCATCAGCCCCAGCATTTT.

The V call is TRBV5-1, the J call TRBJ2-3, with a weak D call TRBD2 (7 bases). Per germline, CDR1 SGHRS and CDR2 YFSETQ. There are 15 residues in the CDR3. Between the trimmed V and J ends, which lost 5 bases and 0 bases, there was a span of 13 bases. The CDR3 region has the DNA TGCGCCAGCAGTGGGGGGGGCGCTAGCACAGATACGCAGTATTTT. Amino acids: CASSGGGASTDTQYF.

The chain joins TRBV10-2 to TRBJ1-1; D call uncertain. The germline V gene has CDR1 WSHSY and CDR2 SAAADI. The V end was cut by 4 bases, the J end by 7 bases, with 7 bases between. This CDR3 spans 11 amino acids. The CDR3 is CASSVRDEAFF. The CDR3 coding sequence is TGCGCCAGCAGTGTTAGGGATGAAGCTTTCTTT.

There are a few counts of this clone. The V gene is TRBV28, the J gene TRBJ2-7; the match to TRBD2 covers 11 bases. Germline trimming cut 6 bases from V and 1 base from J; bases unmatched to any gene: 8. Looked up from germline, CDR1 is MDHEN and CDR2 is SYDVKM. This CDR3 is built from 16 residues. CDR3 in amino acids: CASRPRLAGLSYEQYF. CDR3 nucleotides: TGTGCCAGCAGGCCTCGACTAGCGGGGCTATCCTACGAGCAGTACTTC. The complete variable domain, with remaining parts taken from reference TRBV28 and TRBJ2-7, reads DVKVTQSSRYLVKRTGEKVFLECVQDMDHENMFWYRQDPGLGLRLIYFSYDVKMKEKGDIPEGYSVSREKKERFSLILESASTNQTSMYLCASRPRLAGLSYEQYFGPGTRLTVT.

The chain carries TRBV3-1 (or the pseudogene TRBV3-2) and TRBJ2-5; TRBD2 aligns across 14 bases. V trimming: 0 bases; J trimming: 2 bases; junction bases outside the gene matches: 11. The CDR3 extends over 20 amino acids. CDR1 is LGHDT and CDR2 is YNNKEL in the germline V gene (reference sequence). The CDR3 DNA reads TGTGCCAGCAGCCAAGAACGAGGGACTAGCGGGGGTTTTCTACAAGAGACCCAGTACTTC. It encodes CASSQERGTSGGFLQETQYF.

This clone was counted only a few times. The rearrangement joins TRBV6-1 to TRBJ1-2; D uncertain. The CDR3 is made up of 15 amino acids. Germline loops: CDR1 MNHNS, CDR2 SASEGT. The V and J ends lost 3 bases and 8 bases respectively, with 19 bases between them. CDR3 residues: CASSDWWRPTEGYTF. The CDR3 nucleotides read TGTGCCAGCAGTGATTGGTGGCGGCCAACGGAAGGCTACACCTTC.

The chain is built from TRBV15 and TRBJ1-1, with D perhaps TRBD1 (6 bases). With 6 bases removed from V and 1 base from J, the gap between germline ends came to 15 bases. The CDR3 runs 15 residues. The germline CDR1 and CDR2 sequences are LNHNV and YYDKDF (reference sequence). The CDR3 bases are TGTGCCACCAGGACCGTTGGACAGACGAACACTGAAGCTTTCTTT. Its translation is CATRTVGQTNTEAFF. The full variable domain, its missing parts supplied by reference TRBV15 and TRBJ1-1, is DAMVIQNPRYQVTQFGKPVTLSCSQTLNHNVMYWYQQKSSQAPKLLFHYYDKDFNNEADTPDNFQSRRPNTSFCFLDIRSPGLGDTAMYLCATRTVGQTNTEAFFGQGTRLTVV.

The CDR3 bases are TGCAGCGTTAATGGACTAGCGGGGGGTCTTGAGCAGTTCTTC. As protein: CSVNGLAGGLEQFF. V is TRBV29-1 and J is TRBJ2-1; 14 bases align to TRBD2. CDR1 is SQVTM, CDR2 ANQGSEA, per germline. V shed 5 bases, J shed 9 bases, and the junction held 6 bases outside the gene matches. This CDR3 is 14 amino acids long.